The clone carrying this T cell receptor beta chain is labeled medium-sized. TCRdb itself ran the PCR reads through MiXCR, one entry per CDR3 protein. There are 9,500 to 15,000 distinct CDR3 sequences in the sample; around 50% occur only once, and about 29% lies in the top ten. This sample was included in a study of CD4 and CD8 cells across lung adenocarcinoma regions. Donors had localized lung adenocarcinoma, a non-small cell lung cancer. The germline gives CDR1 WNHNN, CDR2 SYGVQD (reference sequence). This CDR3 contains 16 residues. V was trimmed by 5 bases and J by 0 bases, leaving 16 bases between them.

J is TRBJ2-5 and V is TRBV10-1; possibly TRBD2 for D (5 bases). This TCR was recovered from a male donor with lung adenocarcinoma. The CD4 and CD8 labels of this study may be unreliable. What was sequenced was CD8+ T cells from the margin of a lung tumor. CDR3 in amino acids: CASSPSGPTYQETQYF. CDR3 nucleotides: TGCGCCAGCAGTCCGAGCGGACCAACATACCAAGAGACCCAGTACTTC.